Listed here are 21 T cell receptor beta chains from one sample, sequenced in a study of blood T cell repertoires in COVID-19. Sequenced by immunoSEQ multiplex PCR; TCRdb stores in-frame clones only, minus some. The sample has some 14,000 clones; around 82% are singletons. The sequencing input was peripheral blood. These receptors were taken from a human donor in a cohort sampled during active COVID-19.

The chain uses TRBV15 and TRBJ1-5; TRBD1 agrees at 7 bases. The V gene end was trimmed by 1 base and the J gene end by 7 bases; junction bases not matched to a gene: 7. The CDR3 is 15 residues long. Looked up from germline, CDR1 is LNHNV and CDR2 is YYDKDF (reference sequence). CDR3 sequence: CATSRGQGGRQPQHF. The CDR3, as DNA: TGTGCCACCAGCAGAGGACAGGGTGGACGCCAGCCCCAGCATTTT.

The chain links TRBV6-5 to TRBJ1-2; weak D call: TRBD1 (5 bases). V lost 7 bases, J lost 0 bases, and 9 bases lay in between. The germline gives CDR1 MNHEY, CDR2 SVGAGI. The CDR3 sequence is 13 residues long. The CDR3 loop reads CASTRQPNYGYTF. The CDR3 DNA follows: TGTGCCAGCACCCGACAGCCTAACTATGGCTACACCTTC.

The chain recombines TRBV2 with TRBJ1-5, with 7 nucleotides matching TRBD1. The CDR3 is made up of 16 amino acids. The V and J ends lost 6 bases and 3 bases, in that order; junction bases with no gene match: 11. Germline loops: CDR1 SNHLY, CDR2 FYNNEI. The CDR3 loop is CASRVGTAGVNQPQHF. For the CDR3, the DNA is TGTGCCAGCAGGGTTGGGACAGCCGGAGTCAATCAGCCCCAGCATTTT.

In nucleotides, the CDR3 is TGTGCCAGTAGTATAGATCACAGTCAATCGAACATTCAGTACTTC. Protein product: CASSIDHSQSNIQYF. The chain links TRBV19 to TRBJ2-4; no clear D. This CDR3 has 15 amino acids. Trimming took off 0 bases at V and 7 bases at J, with 13 bases between the two ends. The germline CDR1 and CDR2 sequences are LNHDA and SQIVND (reference sequence).

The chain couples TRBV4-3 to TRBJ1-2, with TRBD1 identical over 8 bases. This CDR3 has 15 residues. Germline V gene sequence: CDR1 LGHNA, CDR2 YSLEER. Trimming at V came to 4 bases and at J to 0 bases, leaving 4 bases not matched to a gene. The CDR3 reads CASSLGQGANYGYTF. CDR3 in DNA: TGCGCCAGCAGCCTAGGACAGGGAGCTAACTATGGCTACACCTTC.

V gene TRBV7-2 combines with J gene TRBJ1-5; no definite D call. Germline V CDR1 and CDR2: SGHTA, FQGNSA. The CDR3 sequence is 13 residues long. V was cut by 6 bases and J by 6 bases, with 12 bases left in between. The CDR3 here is CASSTVRSQPQHF. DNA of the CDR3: TGTGCCAGCAGTACCGTACGGAGTCAGCCCCAGCATTTT.

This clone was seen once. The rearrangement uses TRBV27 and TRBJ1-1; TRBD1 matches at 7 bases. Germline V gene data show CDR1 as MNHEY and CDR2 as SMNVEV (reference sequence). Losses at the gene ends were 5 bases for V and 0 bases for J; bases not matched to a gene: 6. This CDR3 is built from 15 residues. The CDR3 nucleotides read TGTGCCAGCAGTAACCCGGGACAGCTGAACACTGAAGCTTTCTTT. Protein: CASSNPGQLNTEAFF.

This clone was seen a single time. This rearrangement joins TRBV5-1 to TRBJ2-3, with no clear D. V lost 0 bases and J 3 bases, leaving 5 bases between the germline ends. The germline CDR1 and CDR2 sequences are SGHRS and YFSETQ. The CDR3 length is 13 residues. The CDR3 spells CASSLEPTDTQYF. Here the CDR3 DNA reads TGCGCCAGCAGCTTGGAGCCGACAGATACGCAGTATTTT.

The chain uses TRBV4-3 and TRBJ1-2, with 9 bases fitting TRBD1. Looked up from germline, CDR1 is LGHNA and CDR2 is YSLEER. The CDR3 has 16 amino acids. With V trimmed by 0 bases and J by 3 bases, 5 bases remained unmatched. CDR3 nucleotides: TGCGCCAGCAGCCAAGATCTTAACAGGGGGCACTATGGCTACACCTTC. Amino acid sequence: CASSQDLNRGHYGYTF.

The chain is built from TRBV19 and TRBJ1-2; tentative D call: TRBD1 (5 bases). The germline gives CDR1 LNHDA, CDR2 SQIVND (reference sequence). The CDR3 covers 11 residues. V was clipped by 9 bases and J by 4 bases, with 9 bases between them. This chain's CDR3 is CASQGVYGYTF. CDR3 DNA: TGTGCCAGCCAAGGGGTCTATGGCTACACCTTC. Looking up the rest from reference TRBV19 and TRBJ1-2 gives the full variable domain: DGGITQSPKYLFRKEGQNVTLSCEQNLNHDAMYWYRQDPGQGLRLIYYSQIVNDFQKGDIAEGYSVSREKKESFPLTVTSAQKNPTAFYLCASQGVYGYTFGSGTRLTVV.

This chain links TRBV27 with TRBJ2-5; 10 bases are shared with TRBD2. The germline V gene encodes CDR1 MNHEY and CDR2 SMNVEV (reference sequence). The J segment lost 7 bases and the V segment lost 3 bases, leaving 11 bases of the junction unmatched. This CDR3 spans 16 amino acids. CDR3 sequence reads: CASSFRTSGSVGTQYF. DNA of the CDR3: TGTGCCAGCAGTTTCCGGACTAGCGGCTCTGTTGGGACCCAGTACTTC.

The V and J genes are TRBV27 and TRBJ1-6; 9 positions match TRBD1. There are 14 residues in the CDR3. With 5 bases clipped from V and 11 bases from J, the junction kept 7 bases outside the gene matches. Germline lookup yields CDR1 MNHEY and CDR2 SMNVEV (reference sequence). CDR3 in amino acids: CASSPGQGKPPLHF. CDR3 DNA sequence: TGTGCCAGCAGTCCAGGACAGGGGAAGCCACCCCTCCACTTT.

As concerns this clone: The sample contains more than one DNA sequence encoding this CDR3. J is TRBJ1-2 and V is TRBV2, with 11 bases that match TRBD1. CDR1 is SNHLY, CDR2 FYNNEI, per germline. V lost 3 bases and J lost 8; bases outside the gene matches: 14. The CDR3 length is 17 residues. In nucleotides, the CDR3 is TGTGCCAGCAGTGAGACAGTACCGGGACAGGGGGTGGGGGGCTACACCTTC. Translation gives CASSETVPGQGVGGYTF.

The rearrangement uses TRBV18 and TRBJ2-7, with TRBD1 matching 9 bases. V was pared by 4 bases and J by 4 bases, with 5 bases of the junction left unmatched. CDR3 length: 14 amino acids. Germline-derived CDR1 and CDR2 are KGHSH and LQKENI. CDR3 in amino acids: CASSHRDRVYEQYF. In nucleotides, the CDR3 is TGTGCCAGCTCACACCGGGACAGGGTTTACGAGCAGTACTTC.

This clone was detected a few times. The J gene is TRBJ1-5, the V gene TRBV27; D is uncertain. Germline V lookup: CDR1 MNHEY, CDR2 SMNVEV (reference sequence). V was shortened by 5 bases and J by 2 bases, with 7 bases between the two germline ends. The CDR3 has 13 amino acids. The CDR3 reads CASSTRGNQPQHF. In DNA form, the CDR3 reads TGTGCCAGCAGTACCCGGGGCAATCAGCCCCAGCATTTT.

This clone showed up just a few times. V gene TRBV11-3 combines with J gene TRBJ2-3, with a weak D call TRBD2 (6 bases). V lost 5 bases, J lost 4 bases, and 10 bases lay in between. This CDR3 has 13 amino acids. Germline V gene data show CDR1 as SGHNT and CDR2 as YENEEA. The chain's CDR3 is CASSPPGADTQYF. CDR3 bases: TGTGCCAGCAGCCCACCGGGGGCAGATACGCAGTATTTT.

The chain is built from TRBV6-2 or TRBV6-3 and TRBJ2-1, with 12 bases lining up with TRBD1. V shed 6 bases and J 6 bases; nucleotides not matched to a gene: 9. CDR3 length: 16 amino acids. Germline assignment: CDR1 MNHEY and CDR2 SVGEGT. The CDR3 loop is CASSSSGTGGSNEQFF. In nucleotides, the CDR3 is TGTGCCAGCAGCAGCTCCGGGACAGGGGGCTCCAATGAGCAGTTCTTC.

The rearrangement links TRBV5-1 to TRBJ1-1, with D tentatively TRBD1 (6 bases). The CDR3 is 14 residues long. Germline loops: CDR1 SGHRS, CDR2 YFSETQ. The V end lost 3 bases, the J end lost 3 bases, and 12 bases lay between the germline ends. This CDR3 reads CASSSYRVDTEAFF. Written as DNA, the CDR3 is TGCGCCAGCAGCTCCTACAGGGTGGACACTGAAGCTTTCTTT.

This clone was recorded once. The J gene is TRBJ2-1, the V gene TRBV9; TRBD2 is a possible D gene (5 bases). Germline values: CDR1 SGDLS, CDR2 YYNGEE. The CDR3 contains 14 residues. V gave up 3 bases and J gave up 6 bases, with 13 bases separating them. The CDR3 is CASSAGPGGNEQFF. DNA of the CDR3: TGTGCCAGCAGCGCTGGACCCGGAGGCAATGAGCAGTTCTTC.

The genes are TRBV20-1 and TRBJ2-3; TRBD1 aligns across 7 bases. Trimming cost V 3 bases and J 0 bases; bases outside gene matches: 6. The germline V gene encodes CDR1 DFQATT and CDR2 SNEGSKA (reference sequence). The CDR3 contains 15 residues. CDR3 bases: TGCAGTGCTAGTCCGCCGACAGGGAGCACAGATACGCAGTATTTT. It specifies CSASPPTGSTDTQYF.

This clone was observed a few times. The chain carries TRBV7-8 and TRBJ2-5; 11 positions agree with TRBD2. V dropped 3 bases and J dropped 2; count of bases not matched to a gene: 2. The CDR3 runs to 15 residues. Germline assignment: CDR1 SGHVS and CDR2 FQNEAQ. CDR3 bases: TGTGCCAGCAGCTTTAGACTAGCGGGGCAAGAGACCCAGTACTTC. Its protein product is CASSFRLAGQETQYF.